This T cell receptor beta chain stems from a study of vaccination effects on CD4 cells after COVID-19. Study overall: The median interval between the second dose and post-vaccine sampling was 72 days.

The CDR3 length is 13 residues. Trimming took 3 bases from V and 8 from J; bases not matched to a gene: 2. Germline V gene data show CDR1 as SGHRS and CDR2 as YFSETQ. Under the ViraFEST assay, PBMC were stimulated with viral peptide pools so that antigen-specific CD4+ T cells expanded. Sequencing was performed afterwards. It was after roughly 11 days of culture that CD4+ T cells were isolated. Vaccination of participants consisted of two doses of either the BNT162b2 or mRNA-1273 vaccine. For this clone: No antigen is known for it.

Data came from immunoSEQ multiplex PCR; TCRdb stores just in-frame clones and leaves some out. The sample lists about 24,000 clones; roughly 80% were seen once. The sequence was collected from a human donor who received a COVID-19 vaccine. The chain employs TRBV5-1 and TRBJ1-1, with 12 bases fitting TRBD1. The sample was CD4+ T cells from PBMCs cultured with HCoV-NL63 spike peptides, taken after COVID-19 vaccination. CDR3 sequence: CASSSGTGGEAFF. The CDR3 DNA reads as TGCGCCAGCAGCTCCGGGACAGGGGGCGAAGCTTTCTTT.